The rows below give T cell receptor beta chains drawn from one sample of a study of identical twins. TCRdb itself ran the 5' RACE reads through MiXCR, one entry per CDR3 protein. The table includes 420,000 or so distinct CDR3 sequences, about 18% detected once. Material: naive T cells sorted from blood. The receptors originated from a man over 45 in good health. The CDR3 runs from the conserved cysteine through the conserved F or W. Each record gives: CDR3 protein, V gene, CDR3 length, J gene.

CDR3: CSAREASGGLNHPQETQYF
V: TRBV20-1
length: 19
J: TRBJ2-5

CDR3: CASSQGGTGVNEQFF
V: TRBV4-3
length: 15
J: TRBJ2-1

CDR3: CASSQDRGRANEQFF
V: TRBV4-2
length: 15
J: TRBJ2-1

CDR3: CSAKPLLASAKNIQYF
V: TRBV29-1
length: 16
J: TRBJ2-4

CDR3: CASSFSSGSEQFF
V: TRBV18
length: 13
J: TRBJ2-1

CDR3: CSAPTAPGIYAEQYF
V: TRBV20-1
length: 15
J: TRBJ2-7

CDR3: CASINRGVAFF
V: TRBV6-5
length: 11
J: TRBJ1-1

CDR3: CASSLLRSRDTEAFF
V: TRBV7-2
length: 15
J: TRBJ1-1

CDR3: CSADQRTSLAREQYF
V: TRBV20-1
length: 15
J: TRBJ2-7

CDR3: CASSLGRTYNEQFF
V: TRBV7-2
length: 14
J: TRBJ2-1

CDR3: CASSMGQLDTEAFF
V: TRBV5-6
length: 14
J: TRBJ1-1

CDR3: CRARAGERYEQYF
V: TRBV20-1
length: 13
J: TRBJ2-7

CDR3: CASSTRGSNEQFF
V: TRBV9
length: 13
J: TRBJ2-1

CDR3: CASTQVSTNTEAFF
V: TRBV3-1
length: 14
J: TRBJ1-1

CDR3: CASSPAGGSYEQYF
V: TRBV9
length: 14
J: TRBJ2-7

CDR3: CASRVEGTYEQYF
V: TRBV5-1
length: 13
J: TRBJ2-7

CDR3: CASRETSQLNEQFF
V: TRBV7-8
length: 14
J: TRBJ2-1

CDR3: CSARKDEQFF
V: TRBV20-1
length: 10
J: TRBJ2-1

CDR3: CASSQDKGRGSNQPQHF
V: TRBV4-2
length: 17
J: TRBJ1-5

CDR3: CASSQRAGHSYNEQFF
V: TRBV6-1
length: 16
J: TRBJ2-1

CDR3: CSAGLLGNEQFF
V: TRBV20-1
length: 12
J: TRBJ2-1

CDR3: CSVPRASSTDTQYF
V: TRBV29-1
length: 14
J: TRBJ2-3

CDR3: CASSIGLAGVYEQYF
V: TRBV7-7
length: 15
J: TRBJ2-7

CDR3: CSAFSGGLSTDTQYF
V: TRBV20-1
length: 15
J: TRBJ2-3